A selection of T cell receptor beta chains follows, all from one sample in a study of blood T cell repertoires in COVID-19. Data came from immunoSEQ multiplex PCR; TCRdb stores just in-frame clones and leaves some out. Altogether approximately 65,000 clones are present, 90% to 95% being singletons, with the ten largest covering approximately 2.9%. Sequencing used peripheral blood. Receptors were obtained from a man aged 65 to 85 with active COVID-19. The CDR3 runs from the conserved cysteine through the conserved F or W. A D gene is named only where the DNA matches it firmly. A clone size is listed for some rows: how often the clone was seen (once, few, many), or a class if it is expanded.

CDR3 DNA | CDR3 protein | V gene | D gene | clone size | J gene
TGTGCCAGCAGTTTCTCAGGGCCGTCCTACGAGCAGTACTTC | CASSFSGPSYEQYF | TRBV11-2 | - | - | TRBJ2-7
TGTGCCAGCAGTTACACCGACAGGGGAAGGGCCGGGGAGCTGTTTTTT | CASSYTDRGRAGELFF | TRBV6-6 | TRBD1 | once | TRBJ2-2
TGTGCCAGCAGCGCCGGACTAGCGGGGTTAGAGACCCAGTACTTC | CASSAGLAGLETQYF | TRBV9 | TRBD2 | - | TRBJ2-5
TGTGCCAGCAGTTTTGAGGGGGGCACAGATACGCAGTATTTT | CASSFEGGTDTQYF | TRBV27 | - | - | TRBJ2-3
TGTGCCAGCAGCTTCAGGAGTCTAGCGGGGATCTACAATGAGCAGTTCTTC | CASSFRSLAGIYNEQFF | TRBV7-2 | TRBD2 | - | TRBJ2-1
TGTGCCAGCAGCTTGGGGACTAGCGGGGGTCACAATGAGCAGTTCTTC | CASSLGTSGGHNEQFF | TRBV7-6 | TRBD2 | - | TRBJ2-1
TGCGCCAGCAGTGAGTCTCGCGAAAGGGGGCAGTTCTTC | CASSESRERGQFF | TRBV10-1 | - | - | TRBJ2-1
TGTGCCAGTAGTATCGGAGGGATAAGCACAGATACGCAGTATTTT | CASSIGGISTDTQYF | TRBV19 | - | - | TRBJ2-3
TGTGCCAGTCAGGGCAGGGGGCCGAGATGGGGGATGGCGACTGAAGCTTTCTTT | CASQGRGPRWGMATEAFF | TRBV19 | TRBD1 | - | TRBJ1-1
TGTGCCAGCAGGATTAGCGGGGGGGCAACGGATACGCAGTATTTT | CASRISGGATDTQYF | TRBV3-1/TRBV3-2 | TRBD2 | - | TRBJ2-3
TGTGCCAGCAGTCCAAACCCGGGTAAACCCGAGAAGAACTATGGCTACACCTTC | CASSPNPGKPEKNYGYTF | TRBV28 | - | - | TRBJ1-2
TGTGCCAGCAGCCTTCGTGGTAGCGGGGGAGACATCCAAGAGACCCAGTACTTC | CASSLRGSGGDIQETQYF | TRBV9 | TRBD2 | - | TRBJ2-5
TGCGCCAGCAGCTTCGCGGGCTTTACTAGCACAGATACGCAGTATTTT | CASSFAGFTSTDTQYF | TRBV5-1 | - | - | TRBJ2-3
TGTGCCAGCTCACCACCCACCGGGACAGGGGTAGAAGAGCAGTACTTC | CASSPPTGTGVEEQYF | TRBV18 | TRBD1 | - | TRBJ2-7
TGTGCCAGCAGCTTGGCTCGGGGGGCAGGAGGCTACACCTTC | CASSLARGAGGYTF | TRBV5-4 | - | once | TRBJ1-2
TGCGCCAGCAGCCTAACAACAGCTGCGGGAAACACCATATATTTT | CASSLTTAAGNTIYF | TRBV5-1 | - | - | TRBJ1-3
TGTGCCAGCAGCGTATTGATGACGGGGGGGTACAATGAGCAGTTCTTC | CASSVLMTGGYNEQFF | TRBV9 | TRBD2 | - | TRBJ2-1
TGTGCCAGCAGCCCGCGGGCGGGGGGCACAGATACGCAGTATTTT | CASSPRAGGTDTQYF | TRBV7-2 | TRBD2 | - | TRBJ2-3
TGTGCCAGCAGCCCATCAGACCGGGGGGGACCCACCTACAATGAGCAGTTCTTC | CASSPSDRGGPTYNEQFF | TRBV3-1/TRBV3-2 | TRBD2 | - | TRBJ2-1
TGTGCCAGCAGTCGCGGACAGGGAAATAATTCACCCCTCCACTTT | CASSRGQGNNSPLHF | TRBV27 | TRBD1 | - | TRBJ1-6
TGTGCCAGCAGCTTAACCCAGGCCTCCGCTGAAGCTTTCTTT | CASSLTQASAEAFF | TRBV11-2 | - | - | TRBJ1-1
TGTGCCACCAGCAGCAGGGGCTCGGGTGAAAAACTGTTTTTT | CATSSRGSGEKLFF | TRBV15 | - | once | TRBJ1-4
TGTGCCATCAATCAGGGTCGGGGAAACACCATATATTTT | CAINQGRGNTIYF | TRBV10-3 | - | - | TRBJ1-3
TGTGCCAGTAGTATAGCGGTCAGGGGAGAGACCCAGTACTTC | CASSIAVRGETQYF | TRBV19 | - | - | TRBJ2-5
TGTGCCAGTAGGCCGGTCCAGGGGGCGCGCGCCACTGAAGCTTTCTTT | CASRPVQGARATEAFF | TRBV19 | TRBD1 | - | TRBJ1-1
TGCAGCGTTGATGGGTGGGGGCTGACAGGGGGATACGAGCAGTACTTC | CSVDGWGLTGGYEQYF | TRBV29-1 | TRBD1 | - | TRBJ2-7
TGTGCCATCAGTGAGTCCAACCCCGGGACAGGGGGCACTGAGCAGTTCTTC | CAISESNPGTGGTEQFF | TRBV10-3 | TRBD1 | - | TRBJ2-1
TGTGCCAGCAGCTCCAGCGGGGGGAGCATCAATGAGCAGTTCTTC | CASSSSGGSINEQFF | TRBV7-9 | TRBD2 | - | TRBJ2-1
TGTGCCAGCAGAAAATCCGGGACCGGGGAGCTGTTTTTT | CASRKSGTGELFF | TRBV6-5 | - | - | TRBJ2-2